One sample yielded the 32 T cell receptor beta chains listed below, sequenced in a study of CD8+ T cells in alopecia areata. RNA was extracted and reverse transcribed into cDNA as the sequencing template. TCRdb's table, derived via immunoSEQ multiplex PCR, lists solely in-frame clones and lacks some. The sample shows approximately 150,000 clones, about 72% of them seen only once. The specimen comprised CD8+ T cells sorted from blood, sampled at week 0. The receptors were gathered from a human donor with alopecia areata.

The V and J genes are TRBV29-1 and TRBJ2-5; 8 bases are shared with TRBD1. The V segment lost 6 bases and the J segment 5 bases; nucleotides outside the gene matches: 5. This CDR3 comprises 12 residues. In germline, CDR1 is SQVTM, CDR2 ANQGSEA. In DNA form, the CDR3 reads TGCAGCGTCGCGCACAGGGGGGAGACCCAGTACTTC. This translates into CSVAHRGETQYF.

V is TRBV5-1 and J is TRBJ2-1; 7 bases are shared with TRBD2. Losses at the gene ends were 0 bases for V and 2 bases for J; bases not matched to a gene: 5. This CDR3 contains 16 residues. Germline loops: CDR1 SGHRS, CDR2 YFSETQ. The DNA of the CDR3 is TGCGCCAGCAGCTTGGCCGGCGGGGGACCCTACAATGAGCAGTTCTTC. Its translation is CASSLAGGGPYNEQFF.

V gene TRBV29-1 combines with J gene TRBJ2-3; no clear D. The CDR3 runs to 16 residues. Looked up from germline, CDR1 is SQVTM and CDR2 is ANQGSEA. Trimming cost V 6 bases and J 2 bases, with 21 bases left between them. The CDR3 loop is CSVRIPATWATDTQYF. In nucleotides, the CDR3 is TGCAGCGTCCGAATCCCCGCTACTTGGGCCACAGATACGCAGTATTTT.

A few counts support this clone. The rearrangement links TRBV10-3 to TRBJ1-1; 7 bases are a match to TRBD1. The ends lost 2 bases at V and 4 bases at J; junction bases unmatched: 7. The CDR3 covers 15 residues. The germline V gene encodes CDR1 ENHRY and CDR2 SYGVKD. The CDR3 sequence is CAISEPDRFGTEAFF. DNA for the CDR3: TGTGCCATCAGTGAGCCGGACAGGTTCGGCACTGAAGCTTTCTTT.

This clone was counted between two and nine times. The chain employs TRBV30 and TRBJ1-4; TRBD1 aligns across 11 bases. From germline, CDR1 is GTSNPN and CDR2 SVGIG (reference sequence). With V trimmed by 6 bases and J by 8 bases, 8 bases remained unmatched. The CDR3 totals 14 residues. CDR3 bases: TGTGCCTGTCCGCGGACAGGGGGCAGGGAAAAACTGTTTTTT. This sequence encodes CACPRTGGREKLFF. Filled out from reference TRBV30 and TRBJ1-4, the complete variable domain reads SQTIHQWPATLVQPVGSPLSLECTVEGTSNPNLYWYRQAAGRGLQLLFYSVGIGQISSEVPQNLSASRPQDRQFILSSKKLLLSDSGFYLCACPRTGGREKLFFGSGTQLSVL.

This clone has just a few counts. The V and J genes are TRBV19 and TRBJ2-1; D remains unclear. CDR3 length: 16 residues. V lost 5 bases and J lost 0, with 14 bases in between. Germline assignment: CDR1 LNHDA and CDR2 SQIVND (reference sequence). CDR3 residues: CASSSVPYSSYNEQFF. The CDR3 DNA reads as TGTGCCAGTAGTTCCGTTCCATATAGCTCCTACAATGAGCAGTTCTTC. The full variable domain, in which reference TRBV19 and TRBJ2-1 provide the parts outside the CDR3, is DGGITQSPKYLFRKEGQNVTLSCEQNLNHDAMYWYRQDPGQGLRLIYYSQIVNDFQKGDIAEGYSVSREKKESFPLTVTSAQKNPTAFYLCASSSVPYSSYNEQFFGPGTRLTVL.

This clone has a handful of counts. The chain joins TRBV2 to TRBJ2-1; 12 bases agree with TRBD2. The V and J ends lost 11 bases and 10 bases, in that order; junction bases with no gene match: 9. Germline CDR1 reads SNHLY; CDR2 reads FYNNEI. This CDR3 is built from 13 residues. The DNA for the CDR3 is TGTGCCTCACAGACTAGCGGGGGACCGGAGCAGTTCTTC. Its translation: CASQTSGGPEQFF.

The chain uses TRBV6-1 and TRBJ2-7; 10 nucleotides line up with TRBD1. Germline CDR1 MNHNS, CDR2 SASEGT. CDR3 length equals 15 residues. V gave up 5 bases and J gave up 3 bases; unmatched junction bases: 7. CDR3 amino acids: CASSQGDRGGYEQYF. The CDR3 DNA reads TGTGCCAGCAGTCAAGGGGACAGGGGAGGCTACGAGCAGTACTTC.

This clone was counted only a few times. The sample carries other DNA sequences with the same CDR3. CDR3 bases: TGCAGCGTTGACAGCTACAATGAGCAGTTCTTC. As protein: CSVDSYNEQFF. The chain recombines TRBV29-1 with TRBJ2-1; unclear D gene. Germline loops: CDR1 SQVTM, CDR2 ANQGSEA. The CDR3 loop spans 11 amino acids. V lost 3 bases and J lost 3, with 3 bases in between.

CDR3 DNA sequence: TGCAGCGTTGTTCTCATGGCGGGGGGGCCTGCCGATACGCAGTATTTT. Translated: CSVVLMAGGPADTQYF. The chain links TRBV29-1 to TRBJ2-3; 9 nucleotides agree with TRBD2. The V segment lost 4 bases and the J segment 6 bases; nucleotides outside the gene matches: 14. Germline loops: CDR1 SQVTM, CDR2 ANQGSEA. This CDR3 spans 16 amino acids.

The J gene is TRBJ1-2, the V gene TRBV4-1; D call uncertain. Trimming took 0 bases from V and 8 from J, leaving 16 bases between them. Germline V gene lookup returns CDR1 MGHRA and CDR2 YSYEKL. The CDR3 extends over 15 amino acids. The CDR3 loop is CASSQDPVSSRGYTF. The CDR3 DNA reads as TGCGCCAGCAGCCAAGACCCGGTCTCATCGCGGGGCTACACCTTC.

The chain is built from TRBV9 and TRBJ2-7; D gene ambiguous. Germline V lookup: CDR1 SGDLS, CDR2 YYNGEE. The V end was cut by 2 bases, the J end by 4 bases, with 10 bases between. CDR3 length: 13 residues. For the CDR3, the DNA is TGTGCCAGCAGCGTGACTGAAGGTTACGAGCAGTACTTC. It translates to CASSVTEGYEQYF.

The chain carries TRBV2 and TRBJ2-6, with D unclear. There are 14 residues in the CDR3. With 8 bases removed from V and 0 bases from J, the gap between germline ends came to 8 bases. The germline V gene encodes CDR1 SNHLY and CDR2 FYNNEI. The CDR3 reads CASDRSSGANVLTF. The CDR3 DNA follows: TGTGCCAGCGACCGATCCTCTGGGGCCAACGTCCTGACTTTC. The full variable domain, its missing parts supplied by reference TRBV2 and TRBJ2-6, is EPEVTQTPSHQVTQMGQEVILRCVPISNHLYFYWYRQILGQKVEFLVSFYNNEISEKSEIFDDQFSVERPDGSNFTLKIRSTKLEDSAMYFCASDRSSGANVLTFGAGSRLTVL.

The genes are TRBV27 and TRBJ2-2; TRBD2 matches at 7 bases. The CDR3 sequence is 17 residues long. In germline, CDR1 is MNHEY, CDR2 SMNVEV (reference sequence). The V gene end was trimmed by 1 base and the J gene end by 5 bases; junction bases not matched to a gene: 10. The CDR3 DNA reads TGTGCCAGCAGTTTATTAGGAGGGAGGGCCGGTACCGGGGAGCTGTTTTTT. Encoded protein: CASSLLGGRAGTGELFF.

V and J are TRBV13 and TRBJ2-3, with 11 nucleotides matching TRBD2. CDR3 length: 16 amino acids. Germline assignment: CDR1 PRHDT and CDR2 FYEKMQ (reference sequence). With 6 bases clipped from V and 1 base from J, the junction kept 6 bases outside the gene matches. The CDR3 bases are TGTGCCAGCAGACCTCGGACTAGCGGGCGCACAGATACGCAGTATTTT. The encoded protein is CASRPRTSGRTDTQYF.

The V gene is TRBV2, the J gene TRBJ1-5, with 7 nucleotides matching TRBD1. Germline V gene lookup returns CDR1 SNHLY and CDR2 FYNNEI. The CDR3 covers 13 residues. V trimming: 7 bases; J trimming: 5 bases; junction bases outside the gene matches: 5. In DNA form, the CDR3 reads TGTGCCAGCATGGTCAGGGGGGATCAGCCCCAGCATTTT. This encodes CASMVRGDQPQHF.

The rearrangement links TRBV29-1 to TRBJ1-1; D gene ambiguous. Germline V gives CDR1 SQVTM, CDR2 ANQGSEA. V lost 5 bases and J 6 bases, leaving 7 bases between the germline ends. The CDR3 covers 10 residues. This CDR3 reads CSVWVAEAFF. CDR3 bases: TGCAGCGTTTGGGTCGCTGAAGCTTTCTTT.

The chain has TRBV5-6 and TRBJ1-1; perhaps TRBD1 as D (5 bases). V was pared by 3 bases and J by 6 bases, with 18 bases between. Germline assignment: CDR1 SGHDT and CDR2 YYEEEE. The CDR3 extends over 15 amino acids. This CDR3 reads CASSWGRGGLAEAFF. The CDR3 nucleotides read TGTGCCAGCAGCTGGGGGAGGGGCGGACTGGCTGAAGCTTTCTTT.

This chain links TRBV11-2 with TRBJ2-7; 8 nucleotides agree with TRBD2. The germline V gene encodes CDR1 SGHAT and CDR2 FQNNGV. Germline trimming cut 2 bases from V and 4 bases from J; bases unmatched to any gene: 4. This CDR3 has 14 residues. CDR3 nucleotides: TGTGCCAGCAGCTTAAGCAGCGGGGGTTACGAGCAGTACTTC. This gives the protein CASSLSSGGYEQYF. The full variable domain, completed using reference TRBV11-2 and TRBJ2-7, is EAGVAQSPRYKIIEKRQSVAFWCNPISGHATLYWYQQILGQGPKLLIQFQNNGVVDDSQLPKDRFSAERLKGVDSTLKIQPAKLEDSAVYLCASSLSSGGYEQYFGPGTRLTVT.

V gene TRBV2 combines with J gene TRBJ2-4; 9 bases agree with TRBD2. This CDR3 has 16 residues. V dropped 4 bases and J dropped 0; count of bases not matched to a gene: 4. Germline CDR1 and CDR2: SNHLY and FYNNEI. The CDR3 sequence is CASSVSGGVAKNIQYF. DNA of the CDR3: TGTGCCAGCAGTGTTAGCGGGGGTGTAGCCAAAAACATTCAGTACTTC.

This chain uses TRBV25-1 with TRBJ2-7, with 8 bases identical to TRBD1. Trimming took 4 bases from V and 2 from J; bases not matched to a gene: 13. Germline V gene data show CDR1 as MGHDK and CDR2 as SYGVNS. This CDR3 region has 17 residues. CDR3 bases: TGTGCCAGCAGTGGGGGAAGACAGGGGAAGGGAGCCTACGAGCAGTACTTC. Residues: CASSGGRQGKGAYEQYF.

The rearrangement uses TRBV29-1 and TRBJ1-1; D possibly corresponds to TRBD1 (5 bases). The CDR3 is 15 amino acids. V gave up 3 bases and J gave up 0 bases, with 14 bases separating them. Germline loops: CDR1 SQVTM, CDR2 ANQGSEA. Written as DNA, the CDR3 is TGCAGCGTTGAGGGCCCGGTAGGGGTGAACACTGAAGCTTTCTTT. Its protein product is CSVEGPVGVNTEAFF.

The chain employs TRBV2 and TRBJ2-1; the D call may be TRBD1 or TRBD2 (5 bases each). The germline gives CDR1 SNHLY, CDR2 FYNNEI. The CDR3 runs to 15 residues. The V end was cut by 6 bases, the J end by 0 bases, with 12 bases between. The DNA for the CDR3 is TGTGCCAGCAGGGGGACCACGAGCTCCTACAATGAGCAGTTCTTC. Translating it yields CASRGTTSSYNEQFF.

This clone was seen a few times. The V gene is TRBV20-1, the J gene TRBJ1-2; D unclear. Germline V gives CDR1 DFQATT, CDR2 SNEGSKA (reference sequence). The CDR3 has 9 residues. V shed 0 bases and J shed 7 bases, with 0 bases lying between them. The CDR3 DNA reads TGCAGTGCTAGAGATGGCTACACCTTC. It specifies CSARDGYTF.

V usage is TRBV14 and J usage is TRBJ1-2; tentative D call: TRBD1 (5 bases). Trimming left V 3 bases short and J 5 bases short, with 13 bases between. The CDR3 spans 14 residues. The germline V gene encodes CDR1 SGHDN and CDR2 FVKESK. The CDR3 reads CASSQVSGAYGYTF. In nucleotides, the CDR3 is TGTGCCAGCAGCCAGGTATCCGGGGCGTATGGCTACACCTTC.

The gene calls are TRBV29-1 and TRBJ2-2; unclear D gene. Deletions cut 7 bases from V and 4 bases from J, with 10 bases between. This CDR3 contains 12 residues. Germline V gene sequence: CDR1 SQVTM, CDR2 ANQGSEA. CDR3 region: CSAIVITGELFF. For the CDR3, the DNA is TGCAGCGCCATCGTCATCACCGGGGAGCTGTTTTTT.

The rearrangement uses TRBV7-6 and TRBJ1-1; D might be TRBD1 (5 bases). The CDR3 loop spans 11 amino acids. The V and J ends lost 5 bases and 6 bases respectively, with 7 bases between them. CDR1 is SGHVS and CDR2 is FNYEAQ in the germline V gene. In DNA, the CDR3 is TGTGCCAGCAGCACAGGCGCTGAAGCTTTCTTT. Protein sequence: CASSTGAEAFF.

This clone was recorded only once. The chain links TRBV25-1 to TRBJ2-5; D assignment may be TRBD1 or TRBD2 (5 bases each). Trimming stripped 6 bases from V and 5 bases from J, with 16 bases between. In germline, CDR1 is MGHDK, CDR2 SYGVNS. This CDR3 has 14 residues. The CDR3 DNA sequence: TGTGCCAGCAGACAACCCGGGACGGGGGAGACCCAGTACTTC. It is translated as CASRQPGTGETQYF.

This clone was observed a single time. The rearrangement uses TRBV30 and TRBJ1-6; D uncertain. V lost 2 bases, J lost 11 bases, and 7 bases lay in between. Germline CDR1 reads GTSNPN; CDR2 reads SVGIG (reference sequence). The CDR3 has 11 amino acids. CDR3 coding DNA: TGTGCCTGGAGTCGGACGCCACCCCTCCACTTT. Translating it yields CAWSRTPPLHF.

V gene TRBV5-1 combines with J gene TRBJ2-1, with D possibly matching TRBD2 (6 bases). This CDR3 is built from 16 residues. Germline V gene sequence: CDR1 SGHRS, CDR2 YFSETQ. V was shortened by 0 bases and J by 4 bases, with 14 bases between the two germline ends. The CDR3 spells CASSLAGRPEYNEQFF. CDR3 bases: TGCGCCAGCAGCTTGGCCGGGAGACCCGAATACAATGAGCAGTTCTTC.

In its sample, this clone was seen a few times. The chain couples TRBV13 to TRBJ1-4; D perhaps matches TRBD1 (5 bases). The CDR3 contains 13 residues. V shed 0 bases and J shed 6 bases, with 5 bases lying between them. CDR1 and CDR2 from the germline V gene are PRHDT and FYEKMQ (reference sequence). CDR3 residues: CASSLGQDEKLFF. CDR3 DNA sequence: TGTGCCAGCAGCTTAGGACAGGATGAAAAACTGTTTTTT.

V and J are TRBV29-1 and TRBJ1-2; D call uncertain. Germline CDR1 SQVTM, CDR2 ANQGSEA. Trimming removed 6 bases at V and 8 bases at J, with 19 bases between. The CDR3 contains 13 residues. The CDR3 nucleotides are TGCAGCGTGGACCGAGAGGTAGGCGGCGGCTACACCTTC. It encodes CSVDREVGGGYTF.